This T cell receptor (beta chain) was sequenced for a study of CD8+ T cells in alopecia areata. This clone showed up just a few times. The CDR3 spans 12 residues. J gave up 8 bases and V 7 bases, and 5 bases lay outside the gene matches. Germline values: CDR1 SQVTM, CDR2 ANQGSEA. Reverse transcription of extracted RNA yielded cDNA, which provided the sequencing template. The data were produced by immunoSEQ multiplex PCR, yet TCRdb's version contains in-frame clones alone and is incomplete. The table shows 130,000 to 150,000 clones, with around 47% occurring only once. The receptor was derived from a human donor with alopecia areata. This chain connects TRBV29-1 to TRBJ2-1, with TRBD2 matching 10 bases. What was sequenced was CD4+ T cells sorted from blood. CDR3 in amino acids: CSAGLAGDEQFF. The DNA of the CDR3 is TGCAGCGCCGGCCTAGCGGGAGATGAGCAGTTCTTC.